These T cell receptor beta chains were read from a single sample in a study of T cells in localized non-small cell lung cancer. The assay was immunoSEQ multiplex PCR, and TCRdb's table has in-frame clones only and misses some. The sample includes some 71,000 clones, 84% of them seen just once. Sequenced material: peripheral blood, taken before any cancer treatment. Receptors were obtained from a female donor older than 55 with stage I lung adenocarcinoma. The CDR3 runs from the conserved cysteine through the conserved F or W. The order of the fields is J gene, clone size, D gene, V gene, CDR3 DNA, CDR3 protein. D genes are given only for firm matches. Clone size is not always given. Where it is, it says once, few, many or a class for expanded clones.

TRBJ1-1,NA,TRBD1,TRBV18,TGTGCCAGCTCACCGCCACAGGGGTTGACTGAAGCTTTCTTT,CASSPPQGLTEAFF
TRBJ2-3,once,NA,TRBV4-1,TGCGCCAGCAGCCAAGGGGGTGGGACTGCCGGGGTAGATACGCAGTATTTT,CASSQGGGTAGVDTQYF
TRBJ2-3,NA,NA,TRBV7-9,TGTGCCAGCTCACAGCTGGGGGAGATCACAGATACGCAGTATTTT,CASSQLGEITDTQYF
TRBJ2-7,NA,NA,TRBV4-1,TGCGCCAGCAGCCAAGTATTATCTTACGAGCAGTACTTC,CASSQVLSYEQYF
TRBJ2-1,NA,NA,TRBV6-4,TGTGCCAGCAGTCCCTCTGGTGCTTTCAGCTCCTACAATGAGCAGTTCTTC,CASSPSGAFSSYNEQFF
TRBJ2-1,NA,NA,TRBV5-1,TGCGCCAGCAGTCTAGGGTCCCCCTACAATGAGCAGTTCTTC,CASSLGSPYNEQFF
TRBJ1-4,NA,TRBD1,TRBV4-1,TGCGCCAGCAGCCAAGCAGGGGGTCGGGAAAAACTGTTTTTT,CASSQAGGREKLFF
TRBJ2-1,once,TRBD1,TRBV10-1,TGCGCCAGCAGTCCGTCGTCTCAGGGGGATGAGCAGTTCTTC,CASSPSSQGDEQFF
TRBJ1-1,few,NA,TRBV25-1,TGTGCCAGCAGCCCACAGGGGAACACTGAAGCTTTCTTT,CASSPQGNTEAFF
TRBJ1-1,once,NA,TRBV5-1,TGCGCCAGCAGCTTGTTGACAGGCTTGAACACTGAAGCTTTCTTT,CASSLLTGLNTEAFF
TRBJ1-5,NA,TRBD1,TRBV5-8,TGTGCCAGCAGCCTTCGGACAGGGGGGAACAATCAGCCCCAGCATTTT,CASSLRTGGNNQPQHF
TRBJ1-2,NA,NA,TRBV6-4,TGTGCCAGCAGTGACACCATAGTGCGGGGGCTCAACTATGGCTACACCTTC,CASSDTIVRGLNYGYTF
TRBJ1-6,few,NA,TRBV2,TGTGCCAGCAGCAGAAGGGGTGATAATTCACCCCTCCACTTT,CASSRRGDNSPLHF
TRBJ1-5,few,NA,TRBV6-1,TGTGCCAGCAGTGTAATTTTAAGTCAGCCCCAGCATTTT,CASSVILSQPQHF
TRBJ1-3,few,NA,TRBV19,TGTGCCAGTAGTATGGGGGACCTCCTCTCTGGAAACACCATATATTTT,CASSMGDLLSGNTIYF
TRBJ2-3,NA,TRBD1,TRBV19,TGTGCCAGTAGTATAGGACAGGGAGCAGATACGCAGTATTTT,CASSIGQGADTQYF
TRBJ2-7,NA,NA,TRBV7-7,TGTGCTAGCAGCTTGATAGAGCGCTCCTACGAGCAGTACTTC,CASSLIERSYEQYF
TRBJ1-5,NA,TRBD1,TRBV5-5,TGTGCCAGCAGCAGGGGGGACAGCTCCAATCAGCCCCAGCATTTT,CASSRGDSSNQPQHF
TRBJ2-5,NA,TRBD2,TRBV19,TGTGCCAGTAGTATTCGACTAGCGGGGGGCCAATCGTACCAAGAGACCCAGTACTTC,CASSIRLAGGQSYQETQYF
TRBJ1-6,few,TRBD1,TRBV2,TGTGCCAGCAGTGAGTTGGGACAGGGGAATTCACCCCTCCACTTT,CASSELGQGNSPLHF
TRBJ2-7,NA,NA,TRBV15,TGTGCCACCAGCAGAGATAGTTCGGGGGCCGAGCAGTACTTC,CATSRDSSGAEQYF
TRBJ1-5,NA,NA,TRBV19,TGTGCCAGTAGTATTCGGAATAATCAGCCCCAGCATTTT,CASSIRNNQPQHF
TRBJ1-5,NA,TRBD1,TRBV5-8,TGTGCCAGCAGTTACGCCGCTGACAGGGGTAATCAGCCCCAGCATTTT,CASSYAADRGNQPQHF